Reported below is one T cell receptor beta chain. Germline V CDR1 and CDR2: MNHNS, SASEGT. This CDR3 has 16 residues. V was trimmed by 2 bases and J by 1 base, leaving 14 bases between them. The sample comes from a study of cytomegalovirus exposure and HLA in healthy donors. PCR was performed using 60 Vbeta and 13 Jbeta primers. Repertoires were generated with immunoSEQ multiplex PCR, while TCRdb's copy carries only in-frame clones and drops some. This table has more than 150,000 clones, around 83% appearing once. This TCR was sampled from a woman in her late teens or twenties in good health and CMV-seronegative. Sequencing was done on a sample of PBMCs. J is TRBJ1-1 and V is TRBV6-1; D remains unclear. The CDR3 DNA sequence: TGTGCCAGCAGTGAAACTCCGGGAAAAAGGAACACTGAAGCTTTCTTT. Translation gives CASSETPGKRNTEAFF.